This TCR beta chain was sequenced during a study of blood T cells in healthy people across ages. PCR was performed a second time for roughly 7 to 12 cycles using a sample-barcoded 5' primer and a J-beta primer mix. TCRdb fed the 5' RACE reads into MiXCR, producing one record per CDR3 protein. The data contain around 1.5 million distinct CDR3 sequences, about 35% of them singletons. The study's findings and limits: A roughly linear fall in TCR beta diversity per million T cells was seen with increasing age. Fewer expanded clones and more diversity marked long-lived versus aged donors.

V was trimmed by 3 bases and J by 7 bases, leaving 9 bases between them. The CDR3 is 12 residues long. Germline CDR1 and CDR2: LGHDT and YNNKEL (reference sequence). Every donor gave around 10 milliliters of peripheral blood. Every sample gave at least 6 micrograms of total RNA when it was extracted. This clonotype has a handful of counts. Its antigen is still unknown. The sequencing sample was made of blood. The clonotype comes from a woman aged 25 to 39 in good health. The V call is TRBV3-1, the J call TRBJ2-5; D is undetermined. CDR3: CASSQDSRTQYF. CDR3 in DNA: TGTGCCAGCAGCCAGGATTCCAGGACCCAGTACTTC.